This T cell receptor (beta chain) was identified during a study of cytomegalovirus exposure and HLA in healthy donors. Across the whole study: An early data release held 70 million to 90 million unique TCRs from HLA-typed donors.

CDR3 length: 17 amino acids. V was pared by 9 bases and J by 2 bases, with 23 bases between. Looked up from germline, CDR1 is MGHDK and CDR2 is SYGVNS. PCR primers comprised 60 Vbeta and 13 Jbeta primers. The table came from immunoSEQ multiplex PCR; TCRdb's copy has only in-frame clones and leaves some out. Among about 99,000 clones, around three quarters were seen once, and the ten largest hold around 10%. This chain links TRBV25-1 with TRBJ2-4; TRBD1 is a possible D gene (5 bases). This clonotype was obtained from a young woman in good health and CMV-seropositive. The sample comprised PBMCs. CDR3 region: CARPWLEYRFTKNIQYF. DNA of the CDR3: TGTGCCAGGCCCTGGTTGGAGTACAGGTTTACCAAAAACATTCAGTACTTC.